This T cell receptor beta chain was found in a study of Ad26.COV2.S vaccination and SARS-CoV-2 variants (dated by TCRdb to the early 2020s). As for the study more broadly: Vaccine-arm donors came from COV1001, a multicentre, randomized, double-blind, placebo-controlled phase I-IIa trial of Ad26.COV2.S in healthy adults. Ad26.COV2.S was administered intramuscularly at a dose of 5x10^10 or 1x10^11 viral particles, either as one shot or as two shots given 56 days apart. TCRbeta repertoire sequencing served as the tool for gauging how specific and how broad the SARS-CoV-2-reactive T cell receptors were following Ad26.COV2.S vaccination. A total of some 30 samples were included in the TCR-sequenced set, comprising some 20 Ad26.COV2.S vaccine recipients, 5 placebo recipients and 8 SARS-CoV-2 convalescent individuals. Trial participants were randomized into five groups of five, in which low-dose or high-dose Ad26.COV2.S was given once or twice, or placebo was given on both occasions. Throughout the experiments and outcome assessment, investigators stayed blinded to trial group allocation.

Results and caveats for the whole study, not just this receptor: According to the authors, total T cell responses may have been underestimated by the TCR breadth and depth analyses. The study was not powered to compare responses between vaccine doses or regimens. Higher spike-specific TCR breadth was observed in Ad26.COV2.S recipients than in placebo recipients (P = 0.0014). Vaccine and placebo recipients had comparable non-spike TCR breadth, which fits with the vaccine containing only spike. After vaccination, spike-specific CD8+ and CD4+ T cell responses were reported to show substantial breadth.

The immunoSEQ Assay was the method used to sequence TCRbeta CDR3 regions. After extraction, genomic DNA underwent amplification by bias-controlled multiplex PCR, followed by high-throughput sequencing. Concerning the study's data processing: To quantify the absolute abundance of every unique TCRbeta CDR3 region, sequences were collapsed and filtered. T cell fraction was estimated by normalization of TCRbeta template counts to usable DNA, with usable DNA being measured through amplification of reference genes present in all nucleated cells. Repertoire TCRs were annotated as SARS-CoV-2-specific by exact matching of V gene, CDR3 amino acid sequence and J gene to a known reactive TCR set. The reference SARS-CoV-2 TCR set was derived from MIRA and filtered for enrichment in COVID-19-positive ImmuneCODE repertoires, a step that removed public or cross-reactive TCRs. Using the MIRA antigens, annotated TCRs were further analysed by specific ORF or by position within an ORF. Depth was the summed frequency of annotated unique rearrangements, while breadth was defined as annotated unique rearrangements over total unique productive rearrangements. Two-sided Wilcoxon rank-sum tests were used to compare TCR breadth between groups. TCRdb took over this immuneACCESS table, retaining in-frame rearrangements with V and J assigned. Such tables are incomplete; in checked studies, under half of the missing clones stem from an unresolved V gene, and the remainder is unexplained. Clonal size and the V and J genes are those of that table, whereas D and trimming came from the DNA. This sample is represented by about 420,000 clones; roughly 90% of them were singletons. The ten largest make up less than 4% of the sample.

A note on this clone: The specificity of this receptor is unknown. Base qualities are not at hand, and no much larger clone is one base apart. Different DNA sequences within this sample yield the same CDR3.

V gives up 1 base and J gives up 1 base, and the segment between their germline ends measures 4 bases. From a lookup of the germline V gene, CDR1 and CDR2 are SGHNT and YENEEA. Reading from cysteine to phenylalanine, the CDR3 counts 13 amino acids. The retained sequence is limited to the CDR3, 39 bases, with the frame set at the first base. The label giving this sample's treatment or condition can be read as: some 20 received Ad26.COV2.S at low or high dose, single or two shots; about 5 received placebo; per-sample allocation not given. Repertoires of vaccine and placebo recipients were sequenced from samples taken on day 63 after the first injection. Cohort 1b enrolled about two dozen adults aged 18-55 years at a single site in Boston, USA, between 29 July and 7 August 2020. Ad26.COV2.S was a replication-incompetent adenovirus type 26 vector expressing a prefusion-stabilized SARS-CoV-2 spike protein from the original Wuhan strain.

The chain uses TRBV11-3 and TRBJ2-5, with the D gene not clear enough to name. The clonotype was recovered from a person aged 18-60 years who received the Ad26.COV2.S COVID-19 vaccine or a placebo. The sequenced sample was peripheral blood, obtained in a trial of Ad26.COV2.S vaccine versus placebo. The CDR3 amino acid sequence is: CASSLGPQETQYF. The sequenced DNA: TGTGCCAGCAGCTTAGGTCCCCAAGAGACCCAGTACTTC.